A selection of T cell receptor beta chains follows, all from one sample in a study of cytomegalovirus exposure and HLA in healthy donors. The method was immunoSEQ multiplex PCR; TCRdb's version includes in-frame clones alone and lacks a portion of them. Among about 100,000 clones, approximately 71% were seen once, and the ten largest hold more than 15%. Sequencing used PBMCs. The receptor set was obtained from a woman between 18 and 30 years old in good health and CMV-seropositive. Both conserved end residues are part of each CDR3. D genes are given only for firm matches. Not every row has a clone size; where given, it reads once, few, many or a size class.

D: .; size: .; V: TRBV28; J: TRBJ2-7; DNA: TGTGCCAGCCCCCCCCCGAGCGGGTCCCACTTCTACGAGCAGTACTTC; CDR3: CASPPPSGSHFYEQYF
D: TRBD2; size: few; V: TRBV15; J: TRBJ2-1; DNA: TGTGCCACCAGGCGGGGGACCTACAATGAGCAGTTCTTC; CDR3: CATRRGTYNEQFF
D: TRBD1; size: .; V: TRBV28; J: TRBJ1-2; DNA: TGTGCCAGCAGTTTAGCGACAGGGCGGTATGGCTACACCTTC; CDR3: CASSLATGRYGYTF
D: TRBD2; size: .; V: TRBV9; J: TRBJ2-5; DNA: TGTGCCAGCAGCGTAGGGACTAGCGGGGCTCAAGAGACCCAGTACTTC; CDR3: CASSVGTSGAQETQYF
D: .; size: .; V: TRBV28; J: TRBJ1-4; DNA: TGTGCCAGCAGCACTATCGGGGGTCCCCTTGGGGATAATGAAAAACTGTTTTTT; CDR3: CASSTIGGPLGDNEKLFF
D: TRBD2; size: .; V: TRBV14; J: TRBJ2-1; DNA: TGTGCCAGCAGCCAAGGTCTAGGGGCTAGCGGCACGAATGAGCAGTTCTTC; CDR3: CASSQGLGASGTNEQFF
D: TRBD1; size: .; V: TRBV30; J: TRBJ1-2; DNA: TGTGCCTGGAGTGTCCGACAGGGGCCCGCTTCCTATGGCTACACCTTC; CDR3: CAWSVRQGPASYGYTF
D: .; size: once; V: TRBV27; J: TRBJ1-5; DNA: TGTGCCAGCAGTTTTTCAGGGAACAGCAATCAGCCCCAGCATTTT; CDR3: CASSFSGNSNQPQHF
D: TRBD1; size: .; V: TRBV5-4; J: TRBJ1-2; DNA: TGTGCCAGCAGCTTGGTGGGACAGGGAGGCTACACCTTC; CDR3: CASSLVGQGGYTF
D: TRBD1; size: .; V: TRBV7-8; J: TRBJ2-3; DNA: TGTGCCAGCAGGCCATTCGACAGGGTTCCCTTTGCGGCAGATACGCAGTATTTT; CDR3: CASRPFDRVPFAADTQYF
D: TRBD1; size: .; V: TRBV19; J: TRBJ2-3; DNA: TGTGCCAGTAGTATGGGCCCGACAGGGGCTAGCACAGATACGCAGTATTTT; CDR3: CASSMGPTGASTDTQYF
D: TRBD2; size: few; V: TRBV7-9; J: TRBJ2-7; DNA: TGTTCCAGCAGGATTTCTAGCGGGGGGCCCCCGTACGAGCAGTACTTC; CDR3: CSSRISSGGPPYEQYF
D: TRBD2; size: .; V: TRBV7-2; J: TRBJ2-2; DNA: TGTGCCAGCAGACCCCGGGAGGGGGTGAACACCGGGGAGCTGTTTTTT; CDR3: CASRPREGVNTGELFF
D: TRBD2; size: few; V: TRBV6-6; J: TRBJ2-1; DNA: TGTGCCAGCAGTTACTTGGCTAGCGGGAGTAATGAGCAGTTCTTC; CDR3: CASSYLASGSNEQFF
D: TRBD1; size: .; V: TRBV27; J: TRBJ1-1; DNA: TGTGCCAGCAGGCGGGGACAGATGAACACTGAAGCTTTCTTT; CDR3: CASRRGQMNTEAFF
D: TRBD1; size: once; V: TRBV19; J: TRBJ2-7; DNA: TGTGCCAGTAGTGATCGGGGACAGGGGGGCGAGCAGTACTTC; CDR3: CASSDRGQGGEQYF
D: TRBD2; size: .; V: TRBV6-4; J: TRBJ2-1; DNA: TGTGCCAGCAGTGACTCTGGACTAGCCAATGAGCAGTTCTTC; CDR3: CASSDSGLANEQFF
D: TRBD2; size: .; V: TRBV7-6; J: TRBJ2-7; DNA: TGTGCCAGCAGCCCGAGAAGCGGGGGTTACGAGCAGTACTTC; CDR3: CASSPRSGGYEQYF
D: .; size: many; V: TRBV5-4; J: TRBJ1-3; DNA: TGTGCCAGCAGCTTGGGAGGGTTCTCTGGAAACACCATATATTTT; CDR3: CASSLGGFSGNTIYF
D: .; size: .; V: TRBV27; J: TRBJ2-3; DNA: TGTGCCAGCAGTTTATCGTTTGGGAGGACAGATACGCAGTATTTT; CDR3: CASSLSFGRTDTQYF
D: TRBD1; size: .; V: TRBV5-1; J: TRBJ1-1; DNA: TGCGCCAGCAGCTTGGGGCGGCAGGGGGGAGCTTTCTTT; CDR3: CASSLGRQGGAFF
D: TRBD2; size: .; V: TRBV4-2; J: TRBJ2-3; DNA: TGTGCCAGCAGCCAAAGGACTAGCGGGGGGTGGGATACGCAGTATTTT; CDR3: CASSQRTSGGWDTQYF